The 19 T cell receptor beta chains presented below share a single source sample, sequenced in a study of long-term antiretroviral therapy in people with HIV. Version v3.0 of the immunoSEQ assay ran at survey level. Clones were sequenced by immunoSEQ multiplex PCR, and TCRdb holds only the in-frame ones, with some missing. Altogether some 10,000 clones are present, roughly 89% being singletons, with the ten largest covering 15% to 25%. This material consisted of unsorted PBMCs, taken 0.2 years before starting antiretroviral therapy. Every receptor here comes from a middle-aged woman with HIV.

The V gene is TRBV19, the J gene TRBJ1-6, with 9 bases identical to TRBD1. V was clipped by 5 bases and J by 2 bases; unmatched bases: 10. The CDR3 spans 18 residues. CDR1 is LNHDA and CDR2 is SQIVND in the germline V gene (reference sequence). The CDR3 is CASSARDRVSAYNSPLHF. In DNA form, the CDR3 reads TGTGCCAGTAGTGCCCGGGACAGGGTTTCGGCCTATAATTCACCCCTCCACTTT.

V and J are TRBV9 and TRBJ1-2; D is ambiguous. There are 15 residues in the CDR3. Trimming removed 1 base at V and 4 bases at J, with 14 bases between. Germline assignment: CDR1 SGDLS and CDR2 YYNGEE. For the CDR3, the DNA is TGTGCCAGCAGCGTACTCCCGGGCCGGGGCTATGGCTACACCTTC. This translates into CASSVLPGRGYGYTF.

V usage is TRBV29-1 and J usage is TRBJ1-1, with a weak D call TRBD1 (5 bases). V lost 4 bases and J lost 0, with 9 bases in between. The CDR3 is 13 amino acids. CDR1 and CDR2 (germline): SQVTM, ANQGSEA. The DNA of the CDR3 is TGCAGCGTTGCCAGGGACCTGAACACTGAAGCTTTCTTT. This codes for CSVARDLNTEAFF.

There are a few counts of this clone. The chain joins TRBV4-3 to TRBJ1-1; TRBD1 might be the D (6 bases). V lost 5 bases to trimming and J lost 0 bases, with 13 bases between them. Looked up from germline, CDR1 is LGHNA and CDR2 is YSLEER. The CDR3 length is 15 residues. The CDR3 here is CASSAQTGMNTEAFF. For the CDR3, the DNA is TGCGCCAGCAGCGCCCAGACAGGCATGAACACTGAAGCTTTCTTT.

The chain uses TRBV6-5 and TRBJ1-1; D uncertain. CDR3 size: 14 residues. V lost 0 bases, J lost 1 base, and 6 bases lay in between. Germline loops: CDR1 MNHEY, CDR2 SVGAGI. The CDR3 DNA is TGTGCCAGCAGTTACTCGACCGCGAACACTGAAGCTTTCTTT. Protein: CASSYSTANTEAFF.

The CDR3 region is CASRIRMNTEAFF. For the CDR3, the DNA is TGTGCCAGCAGAATAAGAATGAACACTGAAGCTTTCTTT. This chain connects TRBV6-5 to TRBJ1-1; D gene unclear. The CDR3 extends over 13 amino acids. Germline-derived CDR1 and CDR2 are MNHEY and SVGAGI. Trimming removed 6 bases at V and 0 bases at J, with 8 bases between.

This clone has a single count. The chain uses TRBV4-3 and TRBJ2-1; D remains unclear. The CDR3 contains 15 residues. V shed 0 bases and J shed 6 bases, with 12 bases lying between them. The germline V gene encodes CDR1 LGHNA and CDR2 YSLEER. The chain's CDR3 is CASSQDLSPFNEQFF. CDR3 coding DNA: TGCGCCAGCAGCCAAGATCTTTCCCCCTTCAATGAGCAGTTCTTC.

This clone has only one observation. This chain joins TRBV30 and TRBJ2-7; TRBD1 aligns across 9 bases. Trimming at V came to 4 bases and at J to 3 bases, leaving 10 bases not matched to a gene. The CDR3 length is 15 residues. The germline gives CDR1 GTSNPN, CDR2 SVGIG (reference sequence). This chain's CDR3 is CAWNRPGTGLYEQYF. The CDR3 DNA is TGTGCCTGGAATAGGCCCGGGACAGGGCTCTACGAGCAGTACTTC. The complete variable domain, with remaining parts taken from reference TRBV30 and TRBJ2-7, reads SQTIHQWPATLVQPVGSPLSLECTVEGTSNPNLYWYRQAAGRGLQLLFYSVGIGQISSEVPQNLSASRPQDRQFILSSKKLLLSDSGFYLCAWNRPGTGLYEQYFGPGTRLTVT.

This rearrangement joins TRBV15 to TRBJ1-4; tentatively, D is TRBD1 (6 bases). The germline V and J ends were trimmed by 1 base and 0 bases, with 15 bases remaining between them. The CDR3 is 18 amino acids. The germline CDR1 and CDR2 sequences are LNHNV and YYDKDF (reference sequence). In DNA form, the CDR3 reads TGTGCCACCAGCAGAGGGGACACACGGTACCCAACTAATGAAAAACTGTTTTTT. This translates into CATSRGDTRYPTNEKLFF.

The chain couples TRBV7-2 to TRBJ2-1, with D perhaps matching TRBD1 or TRBD2 (5 bases each). Trimming cost V 0 bases and J 8 bases, with 14 bases left between them. CDR3 size: 15 residues. Germline lookup yields CDR1 SGHTA and CDR2 FQGNSA. CDR3 in amino acids: CASSLAEGLGDEQFF. In nucleotides, the CDR3 is TGTGCCAGCAGCTTAGCCGAGGGGCTAGGGGATGAGCAGTTCTTC.

The rearrangement uses TRBV9 and TRBJ1-3, with 9 bases lining up with TRBD1. Per germline, CDR1 SGDLS and CDR2 YYNGEE. Trimming cost V 0 bases and J 4 bases; bases outside gene matches: 11. CDR3 size: 18 residues. DNA for the CDR3: TGTGCCAGCAGCGTAGGGGGAACAGGGGGCGCGAAGGGAAACACCATATATTTT. Protein sequence: CASSVGGTGGAKGNTIYF. Filled out from reference TRBV9 and TRBJ1-3, the complete variable domain reads DSGVTQTPKHLITATGQRVTLRCSPRSGDLSVYWYQQSLDQGLQFLIQYYNGEERAKGNILERFSAQQFPDLHSELNLSSLELGDSALYFCASSVGGTGGAKGNTIYFGEGSWLTVV.

V gene TRBV5-1 combines with J gene TRBJ2-5; 9 bases match TRBD2. Trimming removed 2 bases from V and 5 bases from J; junction bases left unmatched: 7. This CDR3 has 15 residues. Germline lookup yields CDR1 SGHRS and CDR2 YFSETQ. This CDR3 is CASSFSSGGVETQYF. The CDR3 DNA follows: TGCGCCAGCAGCTTTAGTAGCGGGGGTGTGGAGACCCAGTACTTC.

The chain recombines TRBV7-3 with TRBJ1-3, with TRBD1 matching over 8 bases. The CDR3 has 16 residues. V was clipped by 2 bases and J by 2 bases; unmatched bases: 5. Germline assignment: CDR1 SGHTA and CDR2 FQGTGA. CDR3: CASSLGTGYAGNTIYF. Here the CDR3 DNA reads TGTGCCAGCAGCTTAGGGACAGGTTACGCTGGAAACACCATATATTTT.

This clone was detected once. The rearrangement joins TRBV7-9 to TRBJ2-3; no clear D. CDR3 length equals 15 residues. The V and J ends lost 3 bases and 2 bases respectively, with 12 bases between them. Germline CDR1 reads SEHNR; CDR2 reads FQNEAQ (reference sequence). The CDR3 is CASSFLSGYTDTQYF. Here the CDR3 DNA reads TGTGCCAGCAGCTTCTTATCCGGTTACACAGATACGCAGTATTTT. Full variable domain (missing parts from reference TRBV7-9 and TRBJ2-3): DTGVSQNPRHKITKRGQNVTFRCDPISEHNRLYWYRQTLGQGPEFLTYFQNEAQLEKSRLLSDRFSAERPKGSFSTLEIQRTEQGDSAMYLCASSFLSGYTDTQYFGPGTRLTVL.

V and J are TRBV6-1 and TRBJ2-7; D is uncertain. This CDR3 contains 12 residues. The germline gives CDR1 MNHNS, CDR2 SASEGT. Trimming cost V 5 bases and J 2 bases, with 7 bases left between them. CDR3 sequence reads: CASSPITYEQYF. The CDR3 nucleotides are TGTGCCAGCAGTCCTATAACCTACGAGCAGTACTTC.

The chain recombines TRBV5-1 with TRBJ2-1, with D perhaps TRBD2 (6 bases). CDR3 length: 15 residues. Trimming pared 1 base from V and 8 bases from J, leaving 16 bases between. The V gene's germline CDR1 is SGHRS and CDR2 YFSETQ. Written as DNA, the CDR3 is TGCGCCAGCAGCTTGTTGGGCGGGGCCACAGATGAGCAGTTCTTC. Its translation: CASSLLGGATDEQFF.

This chain joins TRBV18 and TRBJ2-7, with D possibly being TRBD1 (6 bases). The CDR3 is 16 residues long. V shed 3 bases and J shed 2 bases, with 17 bases lying between them. Germline CDR1 is KGHSH and CDR2 is LQKENI. The CDR3 nucleotides are TGTGCCAGCTCACCGAGCCGGGACACCGCGGCCTACGAGCAGTACTTC. As protein: CASSPSRDTAAYEQYF. Drawing the rest from reference TRBV18 and TRBJ2-7, the complete variable domain is NAGVMQNPRHLVRRRGQEARLRCSPMKGHSHVYWYRQLPEEGLKFMVYLQKENIIDESGMPKERFSAEFPKEGPSILRIQQVVRGDSAAYFCASSPSRDTAAYEQYFGPGTRLTVT.

This chain links TRBV6-7 with TRBJ1-3; 7 bases align to TRBD1. TRBV6-7 has ORF status, its function being uncertain. V gave up 4 bases and J gave up 4 bases; unmatched junction bases: 7. This CDR3 spans 15 amino acids. This CDR3 is CASSCHRGPGNTIYF. DNA for the CDR3: TGTGCCAGCAGTTGTCACAGGGGTCCAGGAAACACCATATATTTT.

This chain links TRBV7-3 with TRBJ1-2; 7 bases align to TRBD1. Trimming cost V 2 bases and J 8 bases; bases outside gene matches: 5. CDR3 size: 13 residues. Germline V gene data show CDR1 as SGHTA and CDR2 as FQGTGA. The CDR3 here is CASSLEGGVGYTF. CDR3 bases: TGTGCCAGCAGCTTAGAAGGGGGCGTAGGCTACACCTTC.